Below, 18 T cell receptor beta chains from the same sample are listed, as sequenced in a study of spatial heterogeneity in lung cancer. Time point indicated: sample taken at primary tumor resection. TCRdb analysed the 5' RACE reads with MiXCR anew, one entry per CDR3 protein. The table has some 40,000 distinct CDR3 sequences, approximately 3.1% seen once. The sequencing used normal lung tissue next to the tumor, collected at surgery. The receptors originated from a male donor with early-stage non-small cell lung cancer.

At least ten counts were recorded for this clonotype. In DNA form, the CDR3 reads TGTGCCAGCTCACCACAGGCTGGAAACACCATATATTTT. It is translated as CASSPQAGNTIYF. The V and J genes are TRBV18 and TRBJ1-3; unclear D gene. The V gene's germline CDR1 is KGHSH and CDR2 LQKENI. The V end was cut by 1 base, the J end by 2 bases, with 3 bases between. The length of the CDR3 is 13 residues.

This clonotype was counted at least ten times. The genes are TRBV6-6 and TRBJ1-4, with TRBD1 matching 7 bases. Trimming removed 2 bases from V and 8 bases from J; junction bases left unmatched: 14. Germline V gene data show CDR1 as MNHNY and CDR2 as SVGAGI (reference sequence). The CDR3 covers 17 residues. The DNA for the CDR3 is TGTGCCAGCAGTTACCCGCCCTTGGAGGGGGCAGAGGAAAAACTGTTTTTT. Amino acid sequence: CASSYPPLEGAEEKLFF.

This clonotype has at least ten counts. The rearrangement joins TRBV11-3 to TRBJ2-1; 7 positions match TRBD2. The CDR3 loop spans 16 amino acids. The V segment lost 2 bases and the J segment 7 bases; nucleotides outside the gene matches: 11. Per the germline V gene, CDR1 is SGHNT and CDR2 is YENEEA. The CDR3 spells CASSLNPSGVGNEQFF. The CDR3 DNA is TGTGCCAGCAGCTTAAACCCTAGCGGAGTCGGGAATGAGCAGTTCTTC.

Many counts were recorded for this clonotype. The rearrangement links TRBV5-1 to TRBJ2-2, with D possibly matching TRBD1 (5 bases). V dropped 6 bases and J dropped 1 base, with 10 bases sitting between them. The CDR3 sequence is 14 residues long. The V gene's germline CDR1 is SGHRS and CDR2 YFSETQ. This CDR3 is CASTTGMNTGELFF. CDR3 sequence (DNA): TGCGCCAGCACAACAGGAATGAACACCGGGGAGCTGTTTTTT.

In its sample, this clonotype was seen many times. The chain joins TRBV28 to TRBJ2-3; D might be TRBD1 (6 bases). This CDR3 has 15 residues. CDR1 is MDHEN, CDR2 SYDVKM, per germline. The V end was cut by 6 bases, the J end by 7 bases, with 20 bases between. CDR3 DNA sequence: TGTGCCAGCAGGCCTGGGGGCCAAGGCTCTTATACGCAGTATTTT. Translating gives CASRPGGQGSYTQYF.

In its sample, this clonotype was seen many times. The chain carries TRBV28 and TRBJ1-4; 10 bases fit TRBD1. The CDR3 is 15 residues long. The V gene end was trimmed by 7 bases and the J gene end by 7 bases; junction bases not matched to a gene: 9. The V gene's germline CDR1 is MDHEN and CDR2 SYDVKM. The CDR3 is CASTPGGTGVEKLFF. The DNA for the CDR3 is TGTGCCAGCACCCCAGGGGGGACAGGGGTTGAAAAACTGTTTTTT.

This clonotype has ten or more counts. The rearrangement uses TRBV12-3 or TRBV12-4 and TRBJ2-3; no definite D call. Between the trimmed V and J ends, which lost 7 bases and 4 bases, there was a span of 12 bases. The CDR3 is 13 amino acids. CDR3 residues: CASTLGRADTQYF. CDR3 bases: TGTGCCAGCACCCTGGGTAGGGCAGATACGCAGTATTTT.

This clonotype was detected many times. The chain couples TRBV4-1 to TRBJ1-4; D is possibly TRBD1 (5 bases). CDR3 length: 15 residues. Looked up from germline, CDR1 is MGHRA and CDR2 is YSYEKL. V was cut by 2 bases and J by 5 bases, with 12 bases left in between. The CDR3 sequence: CASSQRDSLNEKLFF. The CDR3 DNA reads TGCGCCAGCAGCCAAAGGGACTCGCTGAATGAAAAACTGTTTTTT.

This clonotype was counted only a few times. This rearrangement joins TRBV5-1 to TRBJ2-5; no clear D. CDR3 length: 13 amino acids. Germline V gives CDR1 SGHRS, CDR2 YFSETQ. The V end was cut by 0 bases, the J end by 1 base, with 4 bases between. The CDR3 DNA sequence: TGCGCCAGCAGCTTGGACACCCAAGAGACCCAGTACTTC. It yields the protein CASSLDTQETQYF.

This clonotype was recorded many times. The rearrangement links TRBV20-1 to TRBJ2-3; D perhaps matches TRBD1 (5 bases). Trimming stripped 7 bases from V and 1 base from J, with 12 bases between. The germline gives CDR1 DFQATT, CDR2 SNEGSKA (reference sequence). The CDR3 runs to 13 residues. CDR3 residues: CSVTGVGTDTQYF. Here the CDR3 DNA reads TGCAGTGTCACAGGTGTGGGCACAGATACGCAGTATTTT.

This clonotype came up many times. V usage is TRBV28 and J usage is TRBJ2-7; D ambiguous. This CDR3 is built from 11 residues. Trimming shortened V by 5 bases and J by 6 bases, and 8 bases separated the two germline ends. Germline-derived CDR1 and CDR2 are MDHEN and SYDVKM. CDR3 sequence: CASSPYREQYF. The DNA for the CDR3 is TGTGCCAGCAGTCCCTATCGCGAGCAGTACTTC.

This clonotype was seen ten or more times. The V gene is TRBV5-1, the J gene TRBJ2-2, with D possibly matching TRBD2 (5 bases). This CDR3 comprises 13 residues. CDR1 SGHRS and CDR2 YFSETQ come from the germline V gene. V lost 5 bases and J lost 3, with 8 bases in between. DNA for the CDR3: TGCGCCAGCAGGATCGGGGACACCGGGGAGCTGTTTTTT. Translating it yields CASRIGDTGELFF.

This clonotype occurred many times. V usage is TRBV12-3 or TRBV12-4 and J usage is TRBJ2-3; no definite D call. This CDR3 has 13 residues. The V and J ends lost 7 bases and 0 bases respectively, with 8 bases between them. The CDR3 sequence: CASTEGSTDTQYF. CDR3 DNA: TGTGCCAGCACTGAAGGCAGCACAGATACGCAGTATTTT.

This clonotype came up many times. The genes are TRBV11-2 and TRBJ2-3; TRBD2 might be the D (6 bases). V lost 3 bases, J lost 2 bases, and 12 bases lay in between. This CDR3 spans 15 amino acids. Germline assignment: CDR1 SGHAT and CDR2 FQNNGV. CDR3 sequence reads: CASSFSGLNTDTQYF. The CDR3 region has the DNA TGTGCCAGCAGCTTTTCGGGACTCAACACAGATACGCAGTATTTT.

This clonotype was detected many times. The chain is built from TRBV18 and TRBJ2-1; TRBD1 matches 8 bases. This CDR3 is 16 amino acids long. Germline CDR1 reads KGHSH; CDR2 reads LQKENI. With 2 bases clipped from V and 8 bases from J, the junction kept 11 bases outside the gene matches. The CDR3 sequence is CASSPNFQQGGDEQFF. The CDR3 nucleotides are TGTGCCAGCTCACCAAATTTTCAACAGGGGGGCGATGAGCAGTTCTTC.

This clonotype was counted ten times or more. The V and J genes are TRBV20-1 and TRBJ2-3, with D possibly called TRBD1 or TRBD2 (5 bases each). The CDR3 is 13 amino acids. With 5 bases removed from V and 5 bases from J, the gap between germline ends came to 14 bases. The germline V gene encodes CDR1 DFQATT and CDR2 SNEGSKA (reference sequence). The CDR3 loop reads CSAAGAIEDTQYF. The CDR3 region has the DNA TGCAGTGCTGCCGGGGCGATAGAAGATACGCAGTATTTT.

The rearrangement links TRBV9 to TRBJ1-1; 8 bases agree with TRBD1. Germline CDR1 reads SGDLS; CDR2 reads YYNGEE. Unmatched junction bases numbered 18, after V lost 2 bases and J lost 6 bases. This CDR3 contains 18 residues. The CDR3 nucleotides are TGTGCCAGCAGCGTCTCGGGACAGGTCGCGAGGAGTAGGGCTGAAGCTTTCTTT. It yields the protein CASSVSGQVARSRAEAFF.

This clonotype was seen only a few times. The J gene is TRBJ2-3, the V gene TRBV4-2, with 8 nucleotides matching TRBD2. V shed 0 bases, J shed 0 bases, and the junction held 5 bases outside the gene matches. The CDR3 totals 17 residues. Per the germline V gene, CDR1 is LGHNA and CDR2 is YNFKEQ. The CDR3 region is CASSQDRSGGSTDTQYF. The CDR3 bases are TGTGCCAGCAGCCAAGATAGGAGCGGGGGAAGCACAGATACGCAGTATTTT.